What follows are 2 T cell receptor beta chains derived from one specimen sequenced in a study of cytomegalovirus exposure and HLA in healthy donors. Use of 60 Vbeta and 13 Jbeta primers characterized the PCR. This table comes from immunoSEQ multiplex PCR, and its TCRdb copy is limited to in-frame clones, with some not included. Among approximately 97,000 clones, about 69% were seen once, and the ten largest hold about 4.9%. Sequenced material: PBMCs. These receptors were taken from a human donor in good health.

This chain uses TRBV19 with TRBJ2-2; possibly TRBD2 for D (6 bases). V was clipped by 4 bases and J by 1 base, with 10 bases between them. The CDR3 is 15 amino acids. Looked up from germline, CDR1 is LNHDA and CDR2 is SQIVND (reference sequence). This CDR3 is CASSRIAENTGELFF. The CDR3 coding sequence is TGTGCCAGTAGTAGGATAGCGGAGAACACCGGGGAGCTGTTTTTT.

This chain uses TRBV7-9 with TRBJ2-3; D remains unclear. TRBJ1-5 explains the end of the DNA better; the J call may be wrong. This CDR3 region has 14 residues. The germline V gene has CDR1 SEHNR and CDR2 FQNEAQ (reference sequence). CDR3 protein: CASLPQLSTDTQHF. CDR3 nucleotides: TGTGCCAGCCTCCCCCAGCTCTCCACAGATACGCAGCATTTT.